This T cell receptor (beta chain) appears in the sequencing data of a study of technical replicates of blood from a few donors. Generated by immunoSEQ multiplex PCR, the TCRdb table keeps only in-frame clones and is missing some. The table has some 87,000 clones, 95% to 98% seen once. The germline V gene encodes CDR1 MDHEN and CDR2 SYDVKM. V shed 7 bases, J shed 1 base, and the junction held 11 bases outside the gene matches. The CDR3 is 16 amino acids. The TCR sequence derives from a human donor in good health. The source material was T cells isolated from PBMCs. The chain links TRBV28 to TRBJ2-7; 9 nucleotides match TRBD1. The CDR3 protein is CASTPWGQGGSYEQYF. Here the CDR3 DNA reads TGTGCCAGCACTCCTTGGGGACAGGGTGGGTCCTACGAGCAGTACTTC.